This is a list of T cell receptor beta chains from one sample in a study of regulatory T cells in long-lasting Graves disease. From the multiplex PCR reads, TCRdb called clonotypes with MiXCR, one entry per CDR3 protein. The table lists 600,000 to 850,000 distinct CDR3 sequences, 25% to 30% of them singletons, with roughly 46% in the top ten. The sequences come from peripheral blood mononuclear cells (PBMCs), collected when the disease was refractory, from a patient treated with antithyroid drugs. These receptors originate from a female donor with Graves disease. Both conserved end residues are part of each CDR3. A D gene is named only where the DNA matches it firmly. The size field is filled for only some rows; it gives once, few, many or a size class.

d_gene | j_gene | abundance | v_gene | CDR3nt | CDR3aa
. | TRBJ2-7 | . | TRBV19 | TGTGCCAGTAGTATAGTCGGGGGCTACGAGCAGTACTTC | CASSIVGGYEQYF
TRBD2 | TRBJ2-5 | many | TRBV6-5 | TGTGCCAGCAGTTCACTGGCGGGACTAGCGGGAACAGAGACCCAGTACTTC | CASSSLAGLAGTETQYF
. | TRBJ2-2 | . | TRBV4-2 | TGTGCCAGCAGCCAGGAGTGGGACACCGGGGAGCTGTTTTTT | CASSQEWDTGELFF
. | TRBJ1-3 | few | TRBV5-5 | TGTGCCAGCAGCTCGAACACCATATATTTT | CASSSNTIYF
TRBD1 | TRBJ1-5 | . | TRBV12-3/TRBV12-4 | TGTGCCAGCAGTCGGTGGGACAGGGAGAGAATAGACCAGCCCCAGCATTTT | CASSRWDRERIDQPQHF
. | TRBJ1-2 | many | TRBV28 | TGTGCCACTCGGACGAAACTTAACTATGGCTACACCTTC | CATRTKLNYGYTF
. | TRBJ1-5 | once | TRBV28 | TGTGCCAGCAGTCTGCGCGGGGGTAGTCAGCCCCAGCATTTT | CASSLRGGSQPQHF
. | TRBJ1-1 | many | TRBV12-3/TRBV12-4 | TGTGCCAGCAGCACCCGCCCCGCGCCGAGAGCTTTCTTT | CASSTRPAPRAFF
TRBD2 | TRBJ2-7 | few | TRBV7-2 | TGTGCCAGCAGCGCCTCCTGGACTAGCGGGAGCTACGAGCAGTACTTC | CASSASWTSGSYEQYF
TRBD1 | TRBJ2-1 | . | TRBV20-1 | TGCAGTGCTACCCTCGGCAGGGGGTGGGATAATGAGCAGTTCTTC | CSATLGRGWDNEQFF
. | TRBJ2-7 | . | TRBV15 | TGTGCCACCAGCAGAGATCTCGGTGGTGGAGCCTACGAGCAGTACTTC | CATSRDLGGGAYEQYF
TRBD1 | TRBJ2-2 | . | TRBV27 | TGTGCCAGCAGCCGGGACAGGGTGTCCACCGGGGAGCTGTTTTTT | CASSRDRVSTGELFF
TRBD1 | TRBJ2-7 | many | TRBV5-5 | TGTGCCAGCAGCCCAAGGACAGGGGACTACGAGCAGTACTTC | CASSPRTGDYEQYF
TRBD1 | TRBJ1-5 | few | TRBV12-3/TRBV12-4 | TGTGCCAGTCAACTCGCAGGGGGCGGAAATCAGCCCCAGCATTTT | CASQLAGGGNQPQHF
TRBD1 | TRBJ1-2 | . | TRBV6-2/TRBV6-3 | TGTGCCAGCAGACCCCCCGGGACAGGGGCGCCCTATGGCTACACCTTC | CASRPPGTGAPYGYTF
. | TRBJ1-5 | many | TRBV18 | TGTGCCAGCTCACCACAGGCGGAACAGCCCCAGCATTTT | CASSPQAEQPQHF
. | TRBJ1-1 | few | TRBV6-2/TRBV6-3 | TGTGCCAGCCCCCGGGCGGGTAACACTGAAGCTTTCTTT | CASPRAGNTEAFF
TRBD1 | TRBJ1-2 | many | TRBV11-1 | TGTGCCAGCAGCCCTACTCTGGGACAGGGACCTGGCTACACCTTC | CASSPTLGQGPGYTF
. | TRBJ1-2 | many | TRBV6-1 | TGTGCCAGCAGTCGTGGGAGAAGGCTGGATGGCTACACCTTC | CASSRGRRLDGYTF
. | TRBJ1-3 | . | TRBV29-1 | TGCAGCGTTTCACTGACAGGCACCTCTGGAAACACCATATATTTT | CSVSLTGTSGNTIYF
TRBD1 | TRBJ1-1 | . | TRBV5-4 | TGTGCCAGCAGCACCGCGCGCCGGGACAGGAACACTGAAGCTTTCTTT | CASSTARRDRNTEAFF
. | TRBJ1-1 | . | TRBV29-1 | TGCAGCGTTGATGCCGCCATGAACACTGAAGCTTTCTTT | CSVDAAMNTEAFF
. | TRBJ1-1 | many | TRBV7-8 | TGTGCCAGCAGCTTAGAGCCCGTTGACACTGAAGCTTTCTTT | CASSLEPVDTEAFF
TRBD2 | TRBJ2-2 | . | TRBV6-2/TRBV6-3 | TGTGCCAGCAGTTTCCGGACTAGCGGGCGGAACACCGGGGAGCTGTTTTTT | CASSFRTSGRNTGELFF
. | TRBJ1-1 | many | TRBV3-1 | TGTGCCAGCAGCCAGGCACCGAACACTGAAGCTTTCTTT | CASSQAPNTEAFF
. | TRBJ1-4 | few | TRBV6-4 | TGTGCCAGCAGTTGGGGCCTGGGCTCGAATGAAAAACTGTTTTTT | CASSWGLGSNEKLFF
TRBD1 | TRBJ1-5 | . | TRBV30 | TGTGCCTGGAGTCCCGACAGGGAGCAGCCCCAGCATTTT | CAWSPDREQPQHF
. | TRBJ1-2 | many | TRBV6-5 | TGTGCCAGCAGTTACGCGGCGGGAAACTATGGCTACACCTTC | CASSYAAGNYGYTF
. | TRBJ1-4 | . | TRBV12-3/TRBV12-4 | TGTGCCAGCAGTAAGATGACCCCCAATGAAAAACTGTTTTTT | CASSKMTPNEKLFF
TRBD1 | TRBJ1-1 | many | TRBV12-3/TRBV12-4 | TGTGCCAGCAGTCCGGGACAGGGTAGGGAAGCTTTCTTT | CASSPGQGREAFF